This T cell receptor beta chain originates from a study of blood T cells in healthy people across ages. The study's findings and limits: The diversity estimates, figures obtained from one million T cells, were considered underestimates.

V shed 4 bases and J shed 2 bases, with 18 bases lying between them. The CDR3 is 16 residues long. CDR1 and CDR2 from the germline V gene are MNHEY and SMNVEV (reference sequence). Alongside a J-beta primer mix, a sample-barcoded 5' primer served in a second PCR lasting roughly 6 to 11 cycles. Each sample yielded at least 3 million CDR3-containing paired-end reads. TCRdb passed the 5' RACE reads through MiXCR, listing each CDR3 protein once. The sample has hundreds of thousands of distinct CDR3 sequences, 45% to 70% seen once. As for this clonotype: Its antigen remains unknown.

The sequencing sample was made of blood. This rearrangement joins TRBV27 to TRBJ2-7; tentative D call: TRBD1 (6 bases). This sequence was found in a man aged 35 to 55 in good health. The CDR3 DNA reads TGTGCCAGCAGTTCCTCCTGGACAAGGGGGACCTACGAGCAGTACTTC. As protein: CASSSSWTRGTYEQYF.